The clone carrying this T cell receptor beta chain was detected a few times. Antigen specificity is unknown. The data belong to a study of early T cells in non-severe SARS-CoV-2 infection. The wider study: The input, bulk RNA from unsorted whole blood, was sequenced, and chains were unpaired.

Each cDNA molecule carried a unique molecular identifier. TCRdb re-called the 5' RACE reads through MiXCR, storing one row per CDR3 protein. The sample yields some 60,000 distinct CDR3 sequences, roughly a tenth seen once. V lost 0 bases to trimming and J lost 13 bases; unmatched junction nucleotides: 2. Germline V gene data show CDR1 as SGHNT and CDR2 as YENEEA. The CDR3 covers 13 residues. Study results and limitations: Using VDJdb, the matching emphasized anti-spike CD8 responses while missing private and CD4 specificities.

The receptor was derived from an adult who was a healthcare worker with PCR-confirmed SARS-CoV-2 infection or an uninfected control (not recorded which). Sequenced input: whole blood. The rearrangement uses TRBV11-3 and TRBJ1-6, with 8 bases lining up with TRBD1. CDR3 sequence reads: CASSLDGDRPLHF. The CDR3 region has the DNA TGTGCCAGCAGCTTAGACGGGGACAGGCCCCTCCACTTT.